This paragraph reports one T cell receptor beta chain. This record comes from a study of blood T cell repertoires in COVID-19. Germline V gives CDR1 SGHTA, CDR2 FQGNSA. Trimming removed 1 base from V and 2 bases from J, with 10 bases in between. There are 15 residues in the CDR3. The data were produced by immunoSEQ multiplex PCR, yet TCRdb's version contains in-frame clones alone and is incomplete. The sample contains approximately 230,000 clones, under 90% of which appear only once. The sequencing sample was made of PBMCs or T cells enriched from blood (not recorded which). The chain couples TRBV7-2 to TRBJ2-3, with D tentatively TRBD2 (5 bases). This TCR came from a man in his forties who had recovered from COVID-19. Written as DNA, the CDR3 is TGTGCCAGCAGCTTAGGTCCTAGCACCACAGATACGCAGTATTTT. Translation: CASSLGPSTTDTQYF.